This T cell receptor (beta chain) was profiled in a study of T cell responses to AZD1222 COVID-19 vaccine. Second doses were pooled across both intervals (about 4 or about 12 weeks). TCRdb keeps only in-frame clones here, not all; method: immunoSEQ multiplex PCR. The table records more than 150,000 clones, 85% to 95% of them present only once. As concerns this clone: Its cognate antigen is unknown. Distinct nucleotide sequences in the sample also encode this CDR3.

This CDR3 has 13 residues. Trimming removed 5 bases at V and 7 bases at J, with 12 bases between. Study conclusions and caveats: The repertoires were collected only after the peak T cell response. Only 5 to 7 individuals given AZD1222 were seropositive at baseline. Spike-specific TCR breadth and depth grew following two AZD1222 doses.

The sample in question was peripheral blood, obtained 28 days after the second AZD1222 dose. V and J are TRBV12-3 or TRBV12-4 and TRBJ1-5; tentative D call: TRBD1 (5 bases). The receptor was derived from an adult who received the AZD1222 COVID-19 vaccine. CDR3 in DNA: TGTGCCAGCAGTCTAGGTGGGGGGCAGCCCCAGCATTTT. Protein product: CASSLGGGQPQHF.